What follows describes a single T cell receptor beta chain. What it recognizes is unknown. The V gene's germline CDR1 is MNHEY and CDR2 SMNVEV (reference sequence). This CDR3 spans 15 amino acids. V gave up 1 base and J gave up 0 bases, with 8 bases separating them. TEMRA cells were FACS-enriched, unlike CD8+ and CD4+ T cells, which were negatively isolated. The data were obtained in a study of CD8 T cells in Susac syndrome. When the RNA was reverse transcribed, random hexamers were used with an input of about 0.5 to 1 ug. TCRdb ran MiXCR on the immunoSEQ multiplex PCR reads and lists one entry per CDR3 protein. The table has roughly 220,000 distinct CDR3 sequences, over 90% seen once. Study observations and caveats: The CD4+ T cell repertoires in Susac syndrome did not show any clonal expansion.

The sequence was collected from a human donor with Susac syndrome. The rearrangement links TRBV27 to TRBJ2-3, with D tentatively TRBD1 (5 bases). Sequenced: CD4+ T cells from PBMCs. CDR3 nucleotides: TGTGCCAGCAGTTTATTCAGGGCGAGCACAGATACGCAGTATTTT. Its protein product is CASSLFRASTDTQYF.